This TCR beta chain appears in the sequencing data of a study of early T cells in non-severe SARS-CoV-2 infection. This clonotype was detected ten times or more. The germline V gene encodes CDR1 SGHRS and CDR2 YFSETQ. The CDR3 is 15 residues long. The junction had 9 bases not matched to a gene; V was cut back by 3 bases and J by 4 bases. Each CDR3 protein is one row after TCRdb ran MiXCR on the 5' RACE reads. The top ten clones hold more than 0.55% of a sample with around 27,000 distinct CDR3 sequences, 2.9% of them seen once. The source material was whole blood. The V gene is TRBV5-1, the J gene TRBJ1-1; TRBD1 aligns across 7 bases. This TCR was sampled from an adult who was a healthcare worker with PCR-confirmed SARS-CoV-2 infection or an uninfected control (not recorded which). As DNA, the CDR3 is TGCGCCAGCAGCTCTTATGACAGGGAGGGCACTGAAGCTTTCTTT. It encodes CASSSYDREGTEAFF.